Many counts were recorded for the clone carrying this T cell receptor (beta chain). The antigen remains unidentified. TCRdb analysed the RT-PCR reads with MiXCR anew, one entry per CDR3 protein. The sample consists of around 190,000 distinct CDR3 sequences, about 9.3% of them appearing once. The sample belongs to a study of response to subunit inactivated influenza vaccine. Study results and caveats: Each seasonal flu vaccination may recruit only limited new T cells, authors suggested.

The ends were cut back, 4 bases at V and 8 bases at J, with 8 bases in the middle. This CDR3 comprises 11 residues. Germline CDR1 is DFQATT and CDR2 is SNEGSKA (reference sequence). The chain joins TRBV20-1 to TRBJ1-4; D possibly corresponds to TRBD1 (5 bases). The receptor was derived from a man aged 50 or older who received an inactivated influenza vaccine. The sample in question was non-naive T cells sorted from PBMCs, obtained on the day of vaccination. CDR3 sequence reads: CSATRVEKLFF. The CDR3, as DNA: TGCAGTGCTACCAGGGTAGAAAAACTGTTTTTT.